Listed below are T cell receptor beta chains from one sample, sequenced in a study of blood T cell repertoires in COVID-19. Method: immunoSEQ multiplex PCR; TCRdb's copy keeps in-frame clones and lacks some. The sample contains 150,000 to 200,000 clones, about 80% of which appear only once. The sample comprised PBMCs or T cells enriched from blood (not recorded which). The origin of the receptors is a man aged 45 to 65 who had recovered from COVID-19. CDR3s include the opening cysteine and the closing phenylalanine or tryptophan. D genes are given only for firm matches. For some rows the clone size is stated as once, few or many, or as a class when expanded; others skip it.

v_gene	j_gene	abundance	d_gene	CDR3aa	CDR3nt
TRBV5-1	TRBJ2-5	.	TRBD2	CASRLAGETQYF	TGCGCCAGCAGACTAGCGGGAGAGACCCAGTACTTC
TRBV3-1/TRBV3-2	TRBJ2-3	.	.	CASSQGTAADTQYF	TGTGCCAGCAGCCAAGGGACAGCAGCAGATACGCAGTATTTT
TRBV27	TRBJ2-7	.	.	CDPPRTRVYEQYF	TGTGACCCGCCGAGGACAAGAGTTTACGAGCAGTACTTC
TRBV9	TRBJ2-5	.	TRBD2	CASSVAGQVSGGQETQYF	TGTGCCAGCAGCGTAGCTGGCCAGGTATCGGGGGGCCAAGAGACCCAGTACTTC
TRBV24-1	TRBJ2-3	.	TRBD2	CATSGLAGEDTQYF	TGTGCCACCAGTGGTCTAGCGGGAGAAGATACGCAGTATTTT
TRBV9	TRBJ1-3	.	TRBD1	CASSPRRQGGNTIYF	TGTGCCAGCAGCCCACGACGACAGGGTGGAAACACCATATATTTT
TRBV7-2	TRBJ2-7	.	TRBD1	CASSLVVTGVGYEQYF	TGTGCCAGCAGCTTAGTCGTGACAGGGGTAGGCTACGAGCAGTACTTC
TRBV28	TRBJ2-7	.	.	CASSTGIYEQYF	TGTGCCAGCAGTACAGGGATCTACGAGCAGTACTTC
TRBV5-4	TRBJ2-1	.	TRBD2	CASRTGLAGVDEQFF	TGTGCCAGCAGAACGGGACTAGCGGGAGTCGATGAGCAGTTCTTC
TRBV5-1	TRBJ2-7	.	TRBD1	CASGGTGGEQYF	TGCGCCAGCGGAGGGACAGGGGGCGAGCAGTACTTC
TRBV6-5	TRBJ2-3	.	.	CASSPRGTDTQYF	TGTGCCAGCAGTCCGAGGGGGACAGATACGCAGTATTTT
TRBV7-2	TRBJ1-2	.	TRBD1	CASSFMGQDYGYTF	TGTGCCAGCAGCTTCATGGGACAGGACTATGGCTACACCTTC
TRBV5-1	TRBJ1-4	few	.	CASSLDTTNEKLFF	TGCGCCAGCAGCTTGGACACAACTAATGAAAAACTGTTTTTT
TRBV10-3	TRBJ1-1	.	TRBD1	CASRDRGQNNEAFF	TGTGCCAGCCGGGACAGGGGGCAGAATAATGAAGCTTTCTTT
TRBV25-1	TRBJ2-7	.	.	CASSEYGGTVPLEQYF	TGTGCCAGCAGTGAATATGGGGGGACAGTCCCCCTCGAGCAGTACTTC
TRBV18	TRBJ2-5	few	.	CASSPRSREETQYF	TGTGCCAGCTCACCACGCAGCAGGGAAGAGACCCAGTACTTC
TRBV18	TRBJ2-7	.	.	CASSPWGSSVYEQYF	TGTGCCAGCTCACCATGGGGCAGTTCCGTCTACGAGCAGTACTTC
TRBV27	TRBJ1-5	once	TRBD1	CASSSTGSTQHF	TGTGCCAGCAGCTCGACAGGGTCGACCCAGCATTTT
TRBV19	TRBJ2-7	.	TRBD2	CASSSRLADYEQYF	TGTGCCAGTAGTAGCAGACTAGCGGACTACGAGCAGTACTTC
TRBV12-3/TRBV12-4	TRBJ2-1	.	.	CASSFFGRAGQFF	TGTGCCAGCAGTTTTTTCGGGCGGGCTGGGCAGTTCTTC
TRBV18	TRBJ2-1	.	.	CASSLQGYEQFF	TGTGCCAGCTCACTACAGGGATATGAGCAGTTCTTC
TRBV11-2	TRBJ2-3	.	.	CASSSLLALGPTDTQYF	TGTGCCAGCAGCTCGCTTCTAGCGCTCGGGCCCACAGATACGCAGTATTTT
TRBV4-1	TRBJ2-1	once	.	CASSLQRGNNEQFF	TGCGCCAGCAGCCTACAAAGGGGGAACAATGAGCAGTTCTTC
TRBV10-3	TRBJ1-4	.	.	CAIRQSATNEKLFF	TGTGCCATCAGGCAGTCCGCAACTAATGAAAAACTGTTTTTT
TRBV24-1	TRBJ2-2	.	.	CATSDSGLSANTGELFF	TGTGCCACCAGTGATTCGGGACTTAGCGCGAACACCGGGGAGCTGTTTTTT
TRBV6-4	TRBJ2-3	once	TRBD2	CASRTSGTADTQYF	TGTGCCAGTAGGACTAGCGGGACGGCAGATACGCAGTATTTT
TRBV4-2	TRBJ2-1	.	.	CASSQDGRGAYNEQFF	TGTGCCAGCAGCCAAGATGGCAGGGGGGCCTACAATGAGCAGTTCTTC
TRBV27	TRBJ2-1	once	TRBD2	CASSPGTSGYNEQFF	TGTGCCAGCAGTCCAGGGACTAGCGGGTACAATGAGCAGTTCTTC
TRBV28	TRBJ1-3	.	.	CASNDRWIGNTIYF	TGTGCCAGCAATGACAGGTGGATCGGAAACACCATATATTTT
TRBV12-3/TRBV12-4	TRBJ1-2	few	TRBD1	CASRTGANYGYTF	TGTGCCAGCCGGACAGGTGCGAACTATGGCTACACCTTC
TRBV19	TRBJ2-1	.	.	CASSIDSPGVGYNEQFF	TGTGCCAGTAGTATAGACTCCCCAGGGGTTGGGTACAATGAGCAGTTCTTC
TRBV18	TRBJ2-5	.	TRBD1	CASSKGGVQETQYF	TGTGCCAGCTCAAAAGGGGGCGTTCAAGAGACCCAGTACTTC
TRBV3-1/TRBV3-2	TRBJ2-7	.	.	CASSQVAGNHEQYF	TGTGCCAGCAGCCAAGTAGCAGGGAACCACGAGCAGTACTTC
TRBV7-8	TRBJ1-2	once	.	CASSLVPGHNYGYTF	TGTGCCAGCAGCTTAGTCCCGGGACATAACTATGGCTACACCTTC
TRBV14	TRBJ1-1	once	TRBD1	CASSQRTGAPEAFF	TGTGCCAGCAGCCAGAGAACAGGGGCCCCTGAAGCTTTCTTT
TRBV2	TRBJ2-7	.	.	CASSGSRHRVSYEQYF	TGTGCCAGCAGTGGCTCTCGACACCGTGTCTCCTACGAGCAGTACTTC
TRBV6-5	TRBJ2-2	.	TRBD2	CASSYAGGLGELFF	TGTGCCAGCAGTTACGCGGGGGGCCTCGGGGAGCTGTTTTTT
TRBV28	TRBJ2-1	.	TRBD2	CASRPSGEGFNEQFF	TGTGCCAGCAGGCCGAGCGGGGAGGGTTTTAATGAGCAGTTCTTC
TRBV7-3	TRBJ2-5	few	TRBD2	CASSLTLAGVETQYF	TGTGCCAGCAGCTTAACGTTAGCGGGAGTGGAGACCCAGTACTTC
TRBV6-1	TRBJ2-3	few	.	CASSEAGRDSRYF	TGTGCCAGCAGTGAAGCGGGGCGGGATTCAAGGTATTTT
TRBV27	TRBJ2-5	.	.	CASSFTLGTTQETQYF	TGTGCCAGCAGTTTTACCCTCGGGACAACCCAAGAGACCCAGTACTTC
TRBV28	TRBJ2-5	.	TRBD1	CASRGGRETQYF	TGTGCCAGCAGAGGGGGCCGGGAGACCCAGTACTTC
TRBV19	TRBJ2-6	.	.	CASSIMASSSGANVLTF	TGTGCCAGTAGTATTATGGCCTCCAGCTCTGGGGCCAACGTCCTGACTTTC
TRBV28	TRBJ1-6	.	.	CAHTGSGSPLHF	TGTGCGCATACAGGGTCAGGGTCACCCCTCCACTTT
TRBV4-2	TRBJ2-1	.	TRBD2	CASSQDTAGGGGEQFF	TGTGCCAGCAGCCAAGATACAGCGGGAGGAGGCGGGGAGCAGTTCTTC
TRBV6-1	TRBJ1-3	many	.	CASSEVPESSGNTIYF	TGTGCCAGCAGTGAAGTCCCAGAAAGCTCTGGAAACACCATATATTTT
TRBV7-3	TRBJ2-1	.	TRBD2	CASSSAGTSGTSEQFF	TGTGCCAGCAGCTCGGCCGGGACTAGCGGGACAAGTGAGCAGTTCTTC
TRBV6-1	TRBJ1-3	.	.	CASSQGGAEVGNTIYF	TGTGCCAGCAGTCAAGGCGGGGCGGAGGTTGGAAACACCATATATTTT
TRBV30	TRBJ1-3	.	TRBD1	CAWTRGYDTIYF	TGTGCCTGGACCAGGGGGTATGACACCATATATTTT